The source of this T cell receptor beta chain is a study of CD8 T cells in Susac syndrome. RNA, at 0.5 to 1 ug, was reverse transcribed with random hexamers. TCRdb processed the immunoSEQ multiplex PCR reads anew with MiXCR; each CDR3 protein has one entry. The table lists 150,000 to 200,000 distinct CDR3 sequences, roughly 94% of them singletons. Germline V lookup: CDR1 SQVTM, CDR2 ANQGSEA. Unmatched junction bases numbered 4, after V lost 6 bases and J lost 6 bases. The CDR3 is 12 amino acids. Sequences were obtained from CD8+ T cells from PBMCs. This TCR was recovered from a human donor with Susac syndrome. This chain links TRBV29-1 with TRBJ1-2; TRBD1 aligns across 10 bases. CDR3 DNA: TGCAGCGTGACAGGGGGCATGAATGGCTACACCTTC. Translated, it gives CSVTGGMNGYTF.